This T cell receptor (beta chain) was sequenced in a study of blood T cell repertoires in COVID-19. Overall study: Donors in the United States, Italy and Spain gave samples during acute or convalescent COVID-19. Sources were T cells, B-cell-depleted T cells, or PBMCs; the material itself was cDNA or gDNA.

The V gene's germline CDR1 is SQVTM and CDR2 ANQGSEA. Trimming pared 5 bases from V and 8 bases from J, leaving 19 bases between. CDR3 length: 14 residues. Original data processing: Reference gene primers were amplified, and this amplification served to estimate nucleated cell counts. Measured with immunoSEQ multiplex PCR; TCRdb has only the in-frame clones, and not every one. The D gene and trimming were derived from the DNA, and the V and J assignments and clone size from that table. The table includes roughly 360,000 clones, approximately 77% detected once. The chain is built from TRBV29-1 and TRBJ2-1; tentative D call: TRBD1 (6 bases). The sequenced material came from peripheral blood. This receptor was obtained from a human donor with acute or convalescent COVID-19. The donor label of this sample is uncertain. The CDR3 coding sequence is TGCAGCGTTCCTACAGGGTTGGGGGTGCATGAGCAGTTCTTC. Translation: CSVPTGLGVHEQFF.